A single T cell receptor (beta chain) is shown here with its context. This sample was included in a study of identifying expanded T cells in peripheral blood. The protocol was immunoSEQ multiplex PCR, while the TCRdb copy is restricted to in-frame clones and leaves out a portion. Of around 91,000 clones in the sample, about 91% were seen once. Looked up from germline, CDR1 is MGHRA and CDR2 is YSYEKL. V was shortened by 3 bases and J by 4 bases, with 13 bases between the two germline ends. This CDR3 comprises 14 residues. The V call is TRBV4-1, the J call TRBJ2-7; possibly TRBD1 or TRBD2 for D (5 bases each). The TCR sequence derives from a person aged 18 to 70 in good health. Input material: blood. The CDR3 DNA follows: TGCGCCAGCAGCCAGGCCCGGGGCGGTTACGAGCAGTACTTC. Its protein product is CASSQARGGYEQYF.